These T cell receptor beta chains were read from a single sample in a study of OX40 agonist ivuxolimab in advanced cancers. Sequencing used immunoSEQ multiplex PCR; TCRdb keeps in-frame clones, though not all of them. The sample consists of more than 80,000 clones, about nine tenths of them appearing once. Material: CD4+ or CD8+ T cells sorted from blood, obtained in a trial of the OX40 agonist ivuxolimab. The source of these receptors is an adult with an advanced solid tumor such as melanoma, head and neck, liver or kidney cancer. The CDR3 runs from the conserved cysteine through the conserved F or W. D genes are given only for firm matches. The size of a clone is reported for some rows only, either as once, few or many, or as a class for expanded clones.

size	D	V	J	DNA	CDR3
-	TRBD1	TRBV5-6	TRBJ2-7	TGTGCCAGCAGCCCGATCCCCGGACAGGGGTACGAGCAGTACTTC	CASSPIPGQGYEQYF
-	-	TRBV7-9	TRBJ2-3	TGTGCCAGCAGCTTATATTGGGAGACAGATACGCAGTATTTT	CASSLYWETDTQYF
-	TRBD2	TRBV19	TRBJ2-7	TGTGCCAGTAGTCATATGGGAACTAGCGGCTCCTACGAGCAGTACTTC	CASSHMGTSGSYEQYF
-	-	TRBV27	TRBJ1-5	TGTGCCAGCAGCACCCTCCTCGGACCGTATAGCAATCAGCCCCAGCATTTT	CASSTLLGPYSNQPQHF
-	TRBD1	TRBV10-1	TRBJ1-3	TGCGCCAGCAGTTCAGGGGGAAATGGAAACACCATATATTTT	CASSSGGNGNTIYF
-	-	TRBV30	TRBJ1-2	TGTGCCTGGGCGACCGGGTCAAGCGGCTACACCTTC	CAWATGSSGYTF
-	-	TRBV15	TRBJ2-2	TGTGCCACCAGCAGAGACTCGGTCGCCGGGGAGCTGTTTTTT	CATSRDSVAGELFF
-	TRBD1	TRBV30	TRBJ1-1	TGTGCCGCGGGACAGGCCCACCGAGAGACTGAAGCTTTCTTT	CAAGQAHRETEAFF
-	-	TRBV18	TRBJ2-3	TGTGCCAGCTCACCTGACGGCACCAGCACAGATACGCAGTATTTT	CASSPDGTSTDTQYF
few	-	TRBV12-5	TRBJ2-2	TGTGCTAGTGGTTTGATGACAGCCGGGGAGCTGTTTTTT	CASGLMTAGELFF
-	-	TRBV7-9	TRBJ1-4	TGTGCCAGCAGCCCCCTTACCTTAGTGACGGGCAACTTGAATGAAAAACTGTTTTTT	CASSPLTLVTGNLNEKLFF
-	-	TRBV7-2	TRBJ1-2	TGTGCCAGCAGTAGGCCCGGGTCAGGCACCTATGGCTACACCTTC	CASSRPGSGTYGYTF
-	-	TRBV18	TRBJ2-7	TGTGCCAGCTCCCCCCGGGACGCTAGCTACGAGCAGTACTTC	CASSPRDASYEQYF
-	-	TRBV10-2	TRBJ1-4	TGCGCCAGCAGTGAGGGACGGACAACTAATGAAAAACTGTTTTTT	CASSEGRTTNEKLFF
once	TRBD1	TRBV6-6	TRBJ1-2	TGTGCCAGCAGTCGCCGGACAGGGGGCGACTATGGCTACACCTTC	CASSRRTGGDYGYTF
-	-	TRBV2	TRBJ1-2	TGTGCCAGCAGTGAACGGATCGAAAATGGCTACACCTTC	CASSERIENGYTF
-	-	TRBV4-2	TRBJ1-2	TGTGCCAGCAGCCAAGATCGGGGTAACTATGGCTACACCTTC	CASSQDRGNYGYTF
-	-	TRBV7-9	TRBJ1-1	TGTGCCAGCAGCTTAACAGGGAGCCGGGCTTTCTTT	CASSLTGSRAFF
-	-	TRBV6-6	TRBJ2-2	TGTGCCAGTGAGGACAGACACACCGGGGAGCTGTTTTTT	CASEDRHTGELFF
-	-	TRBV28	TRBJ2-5	TGTGCCAGCCGGGTTCGCGAGACCCAGTACTTC	CASRVRETQYF
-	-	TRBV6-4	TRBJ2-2	TGTGCCAGCAGTGACTCGGGGGTCGGGGAGCTGTTTTTT	CASSDSGVGELFF
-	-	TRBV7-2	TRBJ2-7	TGTGCCAGCAGCCTACAACCGGCCTACGAGCAGTACTTC	CASSLQPAYEQYF
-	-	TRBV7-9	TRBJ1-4	TGTGCCAGCAGTCCCCCCATCCCAGAAAAACTGTTTTTT	CASSPPIPEKLFF
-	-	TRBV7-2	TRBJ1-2	TGTGCCAGCAGCGATTACAGACGTAGCGCGCTTCATGGCTACACCTTC	CASSDYRRSALHGYTF
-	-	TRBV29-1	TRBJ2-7	TGCAGCGTTGATAGTCAGGGTGCTACCTACGAGCAGTACTTC	CSVDSQGATYEQYF
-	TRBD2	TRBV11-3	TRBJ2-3	TGTGCCAGCAGCCCCCGGACTAGCGGAACCACAGATACGCAGTATTTT	CASSPRTSGTTDTQYF
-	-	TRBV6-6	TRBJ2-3	TGTGCCAGCCATCCCCCTGCTTACGGTAGCACAGATACGCAGTATTTT	CASHPPAYGSTDTQYF
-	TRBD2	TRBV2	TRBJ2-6	TGTGCCAGTATTTCGGGACTGGGAGGGTCTGGGGCCAACGTCCTGACTTTC	CASISGLGGSGANVLTF
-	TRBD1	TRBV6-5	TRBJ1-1	TGTGCCAGCAGTTCAGGACAGGGGAACACTGAAGCTTTCTTT	CASSSGQGNTEAFF
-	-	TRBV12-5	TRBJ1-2	TGTGCTAGTGGTTTGTCAGGGGTCTGGGGGGGCTACACCTTC	CASGLSGVWGGYTF
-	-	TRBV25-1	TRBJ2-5	TGTGCCAGCAGTAAGCAGAAGACCCAGTACTTC	CASSKQKTQYF
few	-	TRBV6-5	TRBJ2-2	TGTGCCAGCAGGCCGGACATTAACACCGGGGAGCTGTTTTTT	CASRPDINTGELFF
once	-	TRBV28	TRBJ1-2	TGTGCCAGCAGTCGGGTACAGGGAGGGTTTGGCTACACCTTC	CASSRVQGGFGYTF
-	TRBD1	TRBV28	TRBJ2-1	TGTGCCAGCAGTTTATCAGGGGGATACAATGAGCAGTTCTTC	CASSLSGGYNEQFF
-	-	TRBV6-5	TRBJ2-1	TGTGCCAGCAGTCGCTACAATGAGCAGTTCTTC	CASSRYNEQFF
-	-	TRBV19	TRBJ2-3	TGTGCCAGCACCCCCTCTGGGGTTAGCACAGATACGCAGTATTTT	CASTPSGVSTDTQYF
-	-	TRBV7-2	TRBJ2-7	TGTGCCAGCAGGGTTGAGCGGATGGGCTACGAGCAGTACTTC	CASRVERMGYEQYF
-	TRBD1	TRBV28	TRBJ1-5	TGTGCCAGCAGCAAACCGGGACAGGGGGTCGGGCAGCCCCAGCATTTT	CASSKPGQGVGQPQHF
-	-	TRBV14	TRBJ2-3	TGTGCCAGCAGCCAACTGGGAGGCGCAGATACGCAGTATTTT	CASSQLGGADTQYF
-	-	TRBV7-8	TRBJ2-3	TGTGCCACCAAGGGGGGGGCGAGCACAGATACGCAGTATTTT	CATKGGASTDTQYF
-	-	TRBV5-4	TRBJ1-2	TGTGCCAGCAGCTTGCAGGACAAGCGATGGGGCTATGGCTACACCTTC	CASSLQDKRWGYGYTF
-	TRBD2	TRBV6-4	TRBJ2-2	TGTGCCAGCAGACTCAGCGGGGGGACGGGGGAGCTGTTTTTT	CASRLSGGTGELFF
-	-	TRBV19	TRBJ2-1	TGTGCAAGTAGTTTCCTGGCAGGGGTAGGCGAGCAGTTCTTC	CASSFLAGVGEQFF
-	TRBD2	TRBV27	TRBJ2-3	TGTGCCAGCAGTCACGCTAGCGGGGGGGGCACAGATACGCAGTATTTT	CASSHASGGGTDTQYF
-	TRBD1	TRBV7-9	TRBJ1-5	TGTGCCAGCAGCTTGGGACAGAATAATCAGCCCCAGCATTTT	CASSLGQNNQPQHF
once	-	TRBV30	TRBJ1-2	TGTGCCTGTGTTGGCTATGGCTACACCTTC	CACVGYGYTF
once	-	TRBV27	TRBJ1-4	TGTGCCAGCAGTTTTTTGGGGGCGCGATATGAAAAACTGTTTTTT	CASSFLGARYEKLFF
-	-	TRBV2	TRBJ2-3	TGTGCCAGCAGACTCTCGAGCGGGTCTAGCACAGATACGCAGTATTTT	CASRLSSGSSTDTQYF
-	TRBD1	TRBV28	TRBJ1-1	TGTGCCAGCCGGATTGGACAGGGAGGATCTGAAGCTTTCTTT	CASRIGQGGSEAFF
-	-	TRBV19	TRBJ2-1	TGTGCCAGTAGTCCAGGACCCCACAATGAGCAGTTCTTC	CASSPGPHNEQFF
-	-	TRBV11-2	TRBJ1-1	TGTGCCAGCAGACCCGGGACACTGAACACTGAAGCTTTCTTT	CASRPGTLNTEAFF
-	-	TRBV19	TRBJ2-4	TGTGCCAGTAAGCCGGGCGTGTGGCTAGCCAAAAACATTCAGTACTTC	CASKPGVWLAKNIQYF
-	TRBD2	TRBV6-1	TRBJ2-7	TGTGCCGCGAGGAAAGATCTAGCGGGGACCTACGAGCAGTACTTC	CAARKDLAGTYEQYF
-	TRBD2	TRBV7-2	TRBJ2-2	TGTGCCAGCAGCGTCCGGGGAGCGGGGAGAGGCACCGGGGAGCTGTTTTTT	CASSVRGAGRGTGELFF
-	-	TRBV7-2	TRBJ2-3	TGTGCCAGCTTCCCAGGAGTGGGCACAGATACGCAGTATTTT	CASFPGVGTDTQYF
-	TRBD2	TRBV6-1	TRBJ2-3	TGTGCCAGCAGTGGAGGGACTAGAAAACCCGCGGGGGGGGCAGATACGCAGTATTTT	CASSGGTRKPAGGADTQYF
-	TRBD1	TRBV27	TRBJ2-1	TGTGCCAGCGGGGCTGACAGGGGATCCTACAATGAGCAGTTCTTC	CASGADRGSYNEQFF
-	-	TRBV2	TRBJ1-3	TGTGCCAGCAGTGGCAGGGTCCCTGGAAACACCATATATTTT	CASSGRVPGNTIYF
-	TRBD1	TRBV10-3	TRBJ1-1	TGTGCCGCCCAAGGACAGGGGGCGTCGAACACTGAAGCTTTCTTT	CAAQGQGASNTEAFF
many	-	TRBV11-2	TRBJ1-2	TGTGCCAGCAGCTTCAGGGGCGGCTACACCTTC	CASSFRGGYTF